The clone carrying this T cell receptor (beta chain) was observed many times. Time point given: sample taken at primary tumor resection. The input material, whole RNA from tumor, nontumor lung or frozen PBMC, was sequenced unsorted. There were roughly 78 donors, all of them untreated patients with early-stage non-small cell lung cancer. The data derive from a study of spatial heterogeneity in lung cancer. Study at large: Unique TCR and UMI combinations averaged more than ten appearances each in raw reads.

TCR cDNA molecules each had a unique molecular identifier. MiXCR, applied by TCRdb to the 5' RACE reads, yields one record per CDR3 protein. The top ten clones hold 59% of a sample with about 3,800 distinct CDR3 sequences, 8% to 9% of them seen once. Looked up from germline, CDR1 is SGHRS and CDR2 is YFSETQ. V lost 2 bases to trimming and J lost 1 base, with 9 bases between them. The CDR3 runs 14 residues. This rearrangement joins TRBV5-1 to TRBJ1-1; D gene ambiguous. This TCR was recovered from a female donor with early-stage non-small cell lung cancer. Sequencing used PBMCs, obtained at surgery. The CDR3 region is CASSLPGANTEAFF. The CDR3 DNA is TGCGCCAGCAGCTTACCGGGAGCGAACACTGAAGCTTTCTTT.